One and the same sample provided the 17 T cell receptor beta chains below, sequenced in a study of T cells after yellow fever vaccination. Via MiXCR, TCRdb re-called the 5' RACE reads, giving one row per CDR3 protein. The sample contains about 120,000 distinct CDR3 sequences, under 9% of which appear only once. Sequencing was performed on CD8+ T cells sorted from PBMCs, taken 45 days after the yellow fever booster vaccination. The receptors shown here come from a man aged 25 to 40 who received the YFV17D yellow fever vaccine.

This clonotype was counted ten times or more. The gene calls are TRBV11-2 and TRBJ2-3; weak D call: TRBD2 (6 bases). CDR1 is SGHAT, CDR2 FQNNGV, per germline. The CDR3 is 20 residues long. Trimming took 4 bases from V and 0 from J, leaving 26 bases between them. CDR3 region: CASSSQFGQKLALSTDTQYF. The CDR3 nucleotides read TGTGCCAGCAGCTCCCAATTTGGGCAGAAACTAGCTTTGAGCACAGATACGCAGTATTTT.

The chain uses TRBV14 and TRBJ2-3; D is ambiguous. The length of the CDR3 is 13 residues. CDR1 and CDR2 (germline): SGHDN, FVKESK. The V gene lost 5 bases and the J gene lost 2 bases, with 8 bases spanning the gap. The CDR3 DNA is TGTGCCAGCAGCAACGTGCACACAGATACGCAGTATTTT. Translating it yields CASSNVHTDTQYF.

The chain employs TRBV10-3 and TRBJ1-2; 8 nucleotides line up with TRBD1. Germline V CDR1 and CDR2: ENHRY, SYGVKD. V lost 0 bases to trimming and J lost 6 bases; unmatched junction nucleotides: 12. This CDR3 has 17 amino acids. The DNA of the CDR3 is TGTGCCATCAGTGAGTCGACTCCGGGACAGGACAAGGATGGCTACACCTTC. Protein sequence: CAISESTPGQDKDGYTF.

This clonotype was seen many times. V usage is TRBV12-3 or TRBV12-4 and J usage is TRBJ2-5; D is possibly TRBD2 (6 bases). The CDR3 totals 15 residues. The V gene lost 6 bases and the J gene lost 5 bases, with 19 bases spanning the gap. CDR3 in DNA: TGTGCCAGCAGCTTATCAGGCTCTCGGGGGGAGACCCAGTACTTC. This encodes CASSLSGSRGETQYF.

This clonotype was detected many times. J is TRBJ2-3 and V is TRBV28; D unresolved. CDR3 length: 12 residues. Germline V gene lookup returns CDR1 MDHEN and CDR2 SYDVKM. Trimming stripped 6 bases from V and 2 bases from J, with 6 bases between. CDR3 sequence reads: CASRDNTDTQYF. CDR3 bases: TGTGCCAGCAGAGACAACACAGATACGCAGTATTTT.

The sample holds many counts of this clonotype. The chain carries TRBV12-3 or TRBV12-4 and TRBJ2-5; D is possibly TRBD2 (5 bases). The CDR3 has 17 amino acids. Trimming pared 3 bases from V and 2 bases from J, leaving 19 bases between. The CDR3 DNA reads TGTGCCAGCAGTTTTTACCCCAGCGGCCCTCCGCAAGAGACCCAGTACTTC. This sequence encodes CASSFYPSGPPQETQYF.

This clonotype was picked up many times. The chain joins TRBV21-1 to TRBJ2-5; whether TRBD2, the table's D call, matches the DNA was not checked. TRBV21-1 is a known pseudogene. The CDR3 has 17 residues. CDR3 in DNA: TGTGCCAGCAGCAAAGTTACGGCGGGAGGAGGACAAGAGACCCAGTACTTC. Amino acid sequence: CASSKVTAGGGQETQYF.

The V gene is TRBV29-1, the J gene TRBJ2-1, with 8 bases that match TRBD2. J lost 6 bases, V lost 3 bases, and 7 bases had no gene match. Germline V lookup: CDR1 SQVTM, CDR2 ANQGSEA. This CDR3 comprises 14 residues. CDR3 protein: CSVDYGLAVNEQFF. CDR3 sequence (DNA): TGCAGCGTTGATTACGGACTAGCAGTCAATGAGCAGTTCTTC.

This clonotype was recorded many times. The rearrangement links TRBV12-3 or TRBV12-4 to TRBJ2-5; 9 positions match TRBD1. The CDR3 loop spans 16 amino acids. The ends lost 3 bases at V and 4 bases at J; junction bases unmatched: 9. This chain's CDR3 is CASSFQRQGESETQYF. CDR3 in DNA: TGTGCCAGCAGTTTTCAACGACAGGGGGAATCAGAGACCCAGTACTTC.

This clonotype was seen at least ten times. The chain couples TRBV7-9 to TRBJ2-5; a weak D match, TRBD2 (6 bases). CDR1 and CDR2 (germline): SEHNR, FQNEAQ (reference sequence). The CDR3 is made up of 13 amino acids. The V end was cut by 7 bases, the J end by 7 bases, with 16 bases between. CDR3 sequence: CASTTGTEGTQYF. DNA for the CDR3: TGTGCCAGCACTACCGGGACGGAGGGGACCCAGTACTTC.

This clonotype has a count of ten or more. V is TRBV12-3 or TRBV12-4 and J is TRBJ2-1; D gene unclear. The germline V and J ends were trimmed by 10 bases and 1 base, with 17 bases remaining between them. This CDR3 is 15 amino acids long. The CDR3 reads CATFPRVPSYNEQFF. The CDR3 DNA is TGTGCCACATTCCCCCGCGTCCCGTCCTACAATGAGCAGTTCTTC.

This clonotype was counted ten times or more. This chain links TRBV10-3 with TRBJ2-7; D unresolved. Germline V gives CDR1 ENHRY, CDR2 SYGVKD. This CDR3 is 17 amino acids long. V lost 0 bases, J lost 3 bases, and 18 bases lay in between. The CDR3 loop reads CAISESKLAGPDYEQYF. The CDR3 DNA follows: TGTGCCATCAGTGAGTCTAAATTGGCAGGTCCGGACTACGAGCAGTACTTC.

This clonotype occurred many times. V usage is TRBV5-1 and J usage is TRBJ1-1, with D uncertain. Germline-derived CDR1 and CDR2 are SGHRS and YFSETQ. CDR3 length equals 17 residues. V was trimmed by 0 bases and J by 1 base, leaving 16 bases between them. This chain's CDR3 is CASSLGEGGGTNTEAFF. DNA for the CDR3: TGCGCCAGCAGCTTGGGGGAGGGTGGTGGAACGAACACTGAAGCTTTCTTT.

This clonotype was detected only a few times. This chain connects TRBV3-1 to TRBJ2-7; TRBD2 agrees at 7 bases. The germline V gene has CDR1 LGHDT and CDR2 YNNKEL (reference sequence). V gave up 0 bases and J gave up 5 bases; unmatched junction bases: 10. The CDR3 is 16 amino acids. The DNA for the CDR3 is TGTGCCAGCAGCCAAGAGACGGGGCGGGAGCGGGACGAGCAGTACTTC. This codes for CASSQETGRERDEQYF.

This clonotype showed up many times. At one end the junction does not follow the germline gene, possibly because of a read error. This sequence joins TRBV18 and TRBJ2-7; no clear D gene. CDR1 and CDR2 (germline): KGHSH, LQKENI. This CDR3 is 15 amino acids long. CDR3 protein: CASSTPLAVPYEQYF. CDR3 coding DNA: TGTGCCAGCTCAACACCCCTGGCAGTCCCCTACGAGCAGTACTTC.

This rearrangement joins TRBV7-8 to TRBJ2-7, with 7 bases that match TRBD2. This CDR3 has 14 residues. The germline V gene encodes CDR1 SGHVS and CDR2 FQNEAQ. Unmatched junction bases numbered 4, after V lost 1 base and J lost 4 bases. DNA of the CDR3: TGTGCCAGCAGCTTAGGAGCGGGATCTTACGAGCAGTACTTC. Amino acids: CASSLGAGSYEQYF.

This chain connects TRBV5-1 to TRBJ2-4; maybe TRBD1 (5 bases). CDR1 is SGHRS and CDR2 is YFSETQ in the germline V gene. This CDR3 has 13 amino acids. V lost 5 bases to trimming and J lost 9 bases, with 15 bases between them. The CDR3 loop is CASRHTGDLIQYF. The CDR3 bases are TGCGCCAGCAGGCACACAGGAGACCTCATTCAGTACTTC.